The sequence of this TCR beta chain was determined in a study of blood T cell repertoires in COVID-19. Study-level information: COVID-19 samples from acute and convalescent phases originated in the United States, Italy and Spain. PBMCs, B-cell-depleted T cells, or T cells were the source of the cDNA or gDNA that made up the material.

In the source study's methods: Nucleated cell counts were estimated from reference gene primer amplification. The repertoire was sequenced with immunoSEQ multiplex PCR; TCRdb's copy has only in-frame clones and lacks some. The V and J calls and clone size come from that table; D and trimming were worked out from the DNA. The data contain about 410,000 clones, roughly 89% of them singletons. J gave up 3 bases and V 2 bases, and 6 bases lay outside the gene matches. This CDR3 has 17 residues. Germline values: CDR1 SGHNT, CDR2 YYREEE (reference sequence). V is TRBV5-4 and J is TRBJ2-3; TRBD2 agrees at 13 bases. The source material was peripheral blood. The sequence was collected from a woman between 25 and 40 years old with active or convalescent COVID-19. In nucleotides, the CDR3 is TGTGCCAGCAGCTTCGGACTAGCGGGGGATTTGACAGATACGCAGTATTTT. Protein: CASSFGLAGDLTDTQYF.